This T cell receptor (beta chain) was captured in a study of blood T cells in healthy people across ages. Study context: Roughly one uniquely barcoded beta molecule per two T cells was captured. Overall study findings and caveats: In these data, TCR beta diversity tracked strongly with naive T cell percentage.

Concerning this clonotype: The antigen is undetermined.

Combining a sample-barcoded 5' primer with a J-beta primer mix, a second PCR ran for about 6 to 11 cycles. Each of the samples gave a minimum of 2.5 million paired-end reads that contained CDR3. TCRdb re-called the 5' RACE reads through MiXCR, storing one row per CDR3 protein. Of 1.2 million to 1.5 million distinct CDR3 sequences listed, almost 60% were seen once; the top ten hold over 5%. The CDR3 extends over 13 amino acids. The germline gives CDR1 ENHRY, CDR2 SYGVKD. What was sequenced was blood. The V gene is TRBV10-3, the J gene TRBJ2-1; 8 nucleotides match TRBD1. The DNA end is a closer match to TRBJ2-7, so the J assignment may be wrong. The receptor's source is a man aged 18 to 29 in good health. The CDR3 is CAIQETGEDEQYF. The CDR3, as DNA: TGTGCCATCCAGGAGACAGGGGAGGACGAGCAGTACTTC.